This T cell receptor (beta chain) is drawn from a study of shared clonotypes between healthy human individuals. Study-level information: The donor pool was made up of two women and three men aged 18 to 49. Points from the study as a whole: A limitation of the genetic and exposure-history diversity represented arose from few donors. Donor clonotype sharing was expected to depend on sequencing depth.

The CDR3 is 13 residues long. CDR1 is SGHRS, CDR2 YFSETQ, per germline. V was shortened by 4 bases and J by 8 bases, with 13 bases between the two germline ends. Assay execution took place at the deep level. Measured with immunoSEQ multiplex PCR; TCRdb has only the in-frame clones, and not every one. The sample includes about half a million clones, 81% of them seen just once. On this clone itself: What it binds is not known.

V usage is TRBV5-1 and J usage is TRBJ2-1; D possibly corresponds to TRBD2 (6 bases). Specimen: PBMCs. This receptor was identified in a woman aged 35 to 49 in good health. Some clones in this sample may be carry-over from other donors' samples. CDR3 bases: TGCGCCAGCAGCGGATCTTCTAGCGATGAGCAGTTCTTC. Amino acids: CASSGSSSDEQFF.